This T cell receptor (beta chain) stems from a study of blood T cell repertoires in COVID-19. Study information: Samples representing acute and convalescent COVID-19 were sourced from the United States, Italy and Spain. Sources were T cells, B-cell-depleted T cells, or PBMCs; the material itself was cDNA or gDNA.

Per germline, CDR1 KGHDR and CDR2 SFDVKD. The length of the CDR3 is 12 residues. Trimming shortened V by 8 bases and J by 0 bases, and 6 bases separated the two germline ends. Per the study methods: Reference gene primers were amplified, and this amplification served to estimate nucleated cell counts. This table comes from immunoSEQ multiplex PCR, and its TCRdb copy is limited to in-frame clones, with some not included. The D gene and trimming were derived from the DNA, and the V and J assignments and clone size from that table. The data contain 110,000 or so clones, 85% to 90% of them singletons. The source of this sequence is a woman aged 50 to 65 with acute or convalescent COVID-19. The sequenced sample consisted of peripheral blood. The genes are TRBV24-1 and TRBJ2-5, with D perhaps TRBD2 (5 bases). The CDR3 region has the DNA TGTGCCACCACGGACTACCAAGAGACCCAGTACTTC. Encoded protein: CATTDYQETQYF.